This TCR beta chain was captured by sequencing in a study of T cell repertoires in cytomegalovirus infection. Whole-study context: Public TCR beta signatures provided an indication of both CMV infection and a matching HLA type. Study conclusions and caveats: Adding up the frequency of public TCR beta families identified people who carried CMV plus the relevant HLA. Ex vivo, HLA-C-restricted CMV-specific TCR beta clonotypes prevailed over the rest of the response.

This clonotype was found a few times. The antigen is not known. V was trimmed by 4 bases and J by 7 bases, leaving 13 bases between them. The CDR3 is 12 residues long. Germline CDR1 reads SQVTM; CDR2 reads ANQGSEA. Using its own MiXCR run on the reads, TCRdb lists one record per CDR3 protein. Of about 680,000 distinct CDR3 sequences listed, roughly 26% were seen once; the top ten hold 8%. This receptor was taken from a human donor in good health (CMV status not recorded). Some clones in this sample may be carry-over from other donors' samples. V is TRBV29-1 and J is TRBJ1-1, with D uncertain. Sequencing used CD8+ T cells from PBMCs. The CDR3 sequence is CSVVSGLDEAFF. DNA for the CDR3: TGCAGCGTTGTTTCGGGGTTGGATGAAGCTTTCTTT.